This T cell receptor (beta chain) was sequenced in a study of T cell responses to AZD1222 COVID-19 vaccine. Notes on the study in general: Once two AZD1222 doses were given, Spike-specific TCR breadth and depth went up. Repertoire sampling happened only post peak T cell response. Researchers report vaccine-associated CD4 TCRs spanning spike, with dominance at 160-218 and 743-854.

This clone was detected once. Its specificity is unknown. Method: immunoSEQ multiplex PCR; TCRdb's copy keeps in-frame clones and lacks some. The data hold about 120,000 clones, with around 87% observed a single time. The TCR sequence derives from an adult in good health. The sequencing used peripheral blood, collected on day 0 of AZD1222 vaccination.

This chain's CDR3 is CASSLGTSKSTDTQYF. The CDR3 DNA reads TGTGCCAGCAGCCTGGGGACTAGTAAGAGCACAGATACGCAGTATTTT. The genes are TRBV5-6 and TRBJ2-3; 8 nucleotides line up with TRBD2. CDR3 length: 16 amino acids. Germline V gene sequence: CDR1 SGHDT, CDR2 YYEEEE. The junction had 7 bases not matched to a gene; V was cut back by 4 bases and J by 0 bases.